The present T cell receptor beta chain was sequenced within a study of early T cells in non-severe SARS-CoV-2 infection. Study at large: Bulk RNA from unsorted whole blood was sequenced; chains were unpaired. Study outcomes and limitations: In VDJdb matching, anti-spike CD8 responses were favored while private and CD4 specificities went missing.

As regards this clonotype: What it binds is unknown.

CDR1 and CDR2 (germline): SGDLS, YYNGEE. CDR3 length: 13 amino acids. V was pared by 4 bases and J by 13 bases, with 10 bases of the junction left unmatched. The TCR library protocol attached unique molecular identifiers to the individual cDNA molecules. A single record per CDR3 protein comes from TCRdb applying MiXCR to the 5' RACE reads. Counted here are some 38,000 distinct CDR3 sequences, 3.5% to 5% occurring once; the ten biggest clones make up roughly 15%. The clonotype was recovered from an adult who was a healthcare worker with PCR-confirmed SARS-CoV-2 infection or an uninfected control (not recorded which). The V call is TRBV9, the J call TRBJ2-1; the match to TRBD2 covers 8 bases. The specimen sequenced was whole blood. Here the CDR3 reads CASSPGGAGEQFF. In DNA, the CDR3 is TGTGCCAGCAGCCCCGGGGGGGCGGGTGAACAGTTCTTC.